This TCR beta chain is drawn from a study of blood T cell repertoires in COVID-19. Study-level information: The origin of the acute and convalescent COVID-19 samples was the United States, Italy and Spain. PBMCs, B-cell-depleted T cells, or T cells provided the cDNA or gDNA that made up the material.

This clone was recorded only once. With V trimmed by 4 bases and J by 0 bases, 6 bases remained unmatched. The CDR3 spans 16 residues. Germline V gene data show CDR1 as SGHRS and CDR2 as YFSETQ. Only in-frame clones appear in the TCRdb table, and some are missing; sequencing was by immunoSEQ multiplex PCR. The sample contains 150,000 to 200,000 clones, more than 75% of which appear only once. The clonotype was recovered from a man aged 40-49 years with active or convalescent COVID-19. The specimen was peripheral blood. V is TRBV5-1 and J is TRBJ2-2; 7 bases are a match to TRBD1. CDR3 sequence reads: CASSRDSPSNTGELFF. DNA of the CDR3: TGCGCCAGCAGCCGGGACAGTCCCTCGAACACCGGGGAGCTGTTTTTT.